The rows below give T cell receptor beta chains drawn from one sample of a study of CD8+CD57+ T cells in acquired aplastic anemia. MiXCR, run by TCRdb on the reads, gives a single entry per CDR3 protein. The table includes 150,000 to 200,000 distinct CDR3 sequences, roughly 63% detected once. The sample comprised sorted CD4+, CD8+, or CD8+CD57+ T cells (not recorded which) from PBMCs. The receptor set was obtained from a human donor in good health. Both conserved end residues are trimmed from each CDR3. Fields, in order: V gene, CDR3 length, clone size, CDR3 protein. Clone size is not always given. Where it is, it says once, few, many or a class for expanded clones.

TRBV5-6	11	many	ASSLGTGYEQF
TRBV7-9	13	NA	ASSLWGMRDNEQF
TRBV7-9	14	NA	ASSLAWTGATYEQY
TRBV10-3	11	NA	AISEFASSEQF
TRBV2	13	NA	ASRASGGKTDTQY
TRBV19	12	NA	ASSGDPGPYEQY
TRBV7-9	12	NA	ASSDLRGSNEQF
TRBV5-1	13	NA	ASSLVQGRGTEAF
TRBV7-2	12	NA	ASSLFAGGYEQY
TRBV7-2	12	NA	ASSNSGGDTEAF
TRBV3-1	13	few	ASSPDGVITYEQY
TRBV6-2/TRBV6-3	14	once	ASRVGLAGLTVEQY
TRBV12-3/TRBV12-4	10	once	ASSYTKETQY
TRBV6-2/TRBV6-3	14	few	ASSFRTDLSGNTIY
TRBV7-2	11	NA	ASSSVQEGEQY
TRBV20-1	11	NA	SARDWKGYEQY
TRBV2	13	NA	ASSVQRGYLDTQY
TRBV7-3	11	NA	ASSLSLGQTTT
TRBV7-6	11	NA	ASSLGRGSGYT
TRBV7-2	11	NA	ASSFRQESEQF
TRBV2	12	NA	ASSRRTTTDTQY
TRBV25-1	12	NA	ASSEEEYSDTQY
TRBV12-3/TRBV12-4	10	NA	ASSLSTGGAF
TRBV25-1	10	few	ASSETEGLLF
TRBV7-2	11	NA	ASSPREGEKLF
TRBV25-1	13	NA	ASSEILEDPDTQY
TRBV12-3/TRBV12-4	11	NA	ASRFTGTDTQY
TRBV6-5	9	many	ASSHRQEQY
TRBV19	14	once	ASRRGLTDSNQPQH
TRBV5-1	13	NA	ASKGSASPDQPQH
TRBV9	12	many	ASSVEGLGNTIY
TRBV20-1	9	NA	SARSWTEAF
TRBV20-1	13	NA	SARSTGTSPYEQY